One sample yielded the 15 T cell receptor beta chains listed below, sequenced in a study of read filtering for tumor transcriptome and immune sequencing. This library used roughly 0.4 ug RNA and molecular barcoded adaptors spanning alpha/delta and beta/gamma chains. TCRdb ran MiXCR on the reads and lists one entry per CDR3 protein. The data hold about 86,000 distinct CDR3 sequences, with approximately 13% observed a single time. The sample was a population of CD138-negative cells sorted from bone marrow. The receptor source for this set is a donor at least 40 years old with multiple myeloma.

Many counts were recorded for this clonotype. The gene calls are TRBV20-1 and TRBJ2-5; D is uncertain. The CDR3 extends over 10 amino acids. Germline V gene lookup returns CDR1 DFQATT and CDR2 SNEGSKA (reference sequence). The CDR3 spells CSPPAETQYF. The CDR3 DNA reads TGCAGCCCCCCGGCAGAGACCCAGTACTTC.

This clonotype was found many times. V gene TRBV12-3 or TRBV12-4 combines with J gene TRBJ2-1, with a tentative D call TRBD2 (5 bases). The CDR3 sequence is 14 residues long. Trimming removed 6 bases at V and 2 bases at J, with 11 bases between. The CDR3: CASRGLAAYNEQFF. The DNA of the CDR3 is TGTGCCAGCAGGGGCCTAGCCGCCTACAATGAGCAGTTCTTC.

This clonotype was observed at least ten times. This chain links TRBV11-2 with TRBJ1-1; unclear D gene. Germline CDR1 reads SGHAT; CDR2 reads FQNNGV. The CDR3 is 17 amino acids. V gave up 1 base and J gave up 4 bases, with 19 bases separating them. The DNA of the CDR3 is TGTGCCAGCAGCTTAGGGAGTTCACTGGGAACTGGCACTGAAGCTTTCTTT. Protein product: CASSLGSSLGTGTEAFF.

This clonotype was detected ten times or more. The chain joins TRBV28 to TRBJ2-7; 13 nucleotides match TRBD2. In germline, CDR1 is MDHEN, CDR2 SYDVKM. This CDR3 is built from 18 residues. J was trimmed by 7 bases and V by 5 bases; bases with no gene match: 17. DNA of the CDR3: TGTGCCAGCAGTCCTTTTTTTGGACTAGCGGGAGCTACAGGGGAGCAGTACTTC. It is translated as CASSPFFGLAGATGEQYF.

In its sample, this clonotype was seen many times. The CDR3 DNA reads TGTGCCAGCAGCCCGGGACTAGCGGGAGAAGAGACCCAGTACTTC. Translating gives CASSPGLAGEETQYF. The chain links TRBV3-1 to TRBJ2-5, with TRBD2 matching 14 bases. The CDR3 loop spans 15 amino acids. CDR1 and CDR2 (germline): LGHDT, YNNKEL (reference sequence). V lost 4 bases and J lost 3; bases outside the gene matches: 1.

This clonotype occurred many times. The V call is TRBV6-1, the J call TRBJ1-5; no reliable D call. CDR1 and CDR2 from the germline V gene are MNHNS and SASEGT. Trimming removed 7 bases from V and 4 bases from J, with 11 bases in between. The CDR3 runs 13 residues. CDR3 loop: CASNLMENQPQHF. The CDR3 DNA is TGTGCCAGCAATTTGATGGAAAATCAGCCCCAGCATTTT.

A word on this clonotype: A read error may be the cause here, since a much bigger clone is one base away. The rearrangement links TRBV25-1 to TRBJ2-4; tentatively, D is TRBD2 (6 bases). There are 16 residues in the CDR3. Germline values: CDR1 MGHDK, CDR2 SYGVNS. Trimming left V 4 bases short and J 2 bases short, with 15 bases between. CDR3 sequence: CASSGSGGESKNIQYF. CDR3 coding DNA: TGTGCCAGCAGTGGATCTGGCGGGGAATCCAAAAACATTCAGTACTTC.

This clonotype was picked up a small number of times. This chain connects TRBV20-1 to TRBJ2-7; D possibly corresponds to TRBD1 (6 bases). Germline loops: CDR1 DFQATT, CDR2 SNEGSKA (reference sequence). The CDR3 length is 14 residues. V lost 3 bases and J lost 2, with 14 bases in between. The CDR3 coding sequence is TGCAGTGCTAGCGGGACATTAGAACCCTACGAGCAGTACTTC. Amino acid sequence: CSASGTLEPYEQYF.

This clonotype was seen at least ten times. The V call is TRBV12-3 or TRBV12-4, the J call TRBJ1-5; the match to TRBD1 covers 7 bases. This CDR3 contains 15 residues. The V segment lost 6 bases and the J segment 6 bases; nucleotides outside the gene matches: 11. The CDR3 sequence: CASSLTGETGQPQHF. The CDR3 nucleotides read TGTGCCAGCAGCCTTACAGGGGAAACGGGTCAGCCCCAGCATTTT.

This clonotype was detected ten times or more. The chain joins TRBV5-1 to TRBJ2-3, with a weak D call TRBD2 (5 bases). The CDR3 runs 14 residues. Per germline, CDR1 SGHRS and CDR2 YFSETQ. Trimming pared 0 bases from V and 4 bases from J, leaving 9 bases between. This chain's CDR3 is CASSLVAEADTQYF. CDR3 DNA sequence: TGCGCCAGCAGCTTGGTCGCGGAGGCAGATACGCAGTATTTT.

For this clonotype: Germline and junction disagree at one end, which may indicate a read error. The chain combines TRBV5-1 with TRBJ1-1, with TRBD1 as a possible D gene (5 bases). The CDR3 runs 14 residues. Germline V CDR1 and CDR2: SGHRS, YFSETQ. CDR3 in amino acids: CASKVGNLDTETFF. For the CDR3, the DNA is TGCGCCAGCAAGGTCGGGAATTTGGACACTGAAACTTTCTTT.

This clonotype has at least ten counts. This chain joins TRBV7-2 and TRBJ2-7; a possible D gene is TRBD2 (5 bases). V was shortened by 5 bases and J by 5 bases, with 16 bases between the two germline ends. Germline values: CDR1 SGHTA, CDR2 FQGNSA. This CDR3 spans 14 amino acids. CDR3 residues: CASSSGLTRHEQYF. The CDR3 DNA is TGTGCCAGCAGCAGCGGACTCACCAGGCACGAGCAGTACTTC.

The gene calls are TRBV5-5 and TRBJ2-7; 8 nucleotides match TRBD1. CDR3 size: 19 residues. After removal of 2 bases from V and 2 bases from J, the junction contained 18 bases not matched to a gene. CDR1 SGHKS and CDR2 YYEKEE come from the germline V gene (reference sequence). Written as DNA, the CDR3 is TGTGCCAGCAGCTTACTTCCGGGACAGGTGGGCCGAAAGGCCTACGAGCAGTACTTC. Translated, it gives CASSLLPGQVGRKAYEQYF.

This clonotype was counted many times. This chain connects TRBV2 to TRBJ2-5; D is perhaps TRBD2 (5 bases). V lost 6 bases and J lost 0, with 8 bases in between. The CDR3 runs 13 residues. Germline-derived CDR1 and CDR2 are SNHLY and FYNNEI. The CDR3 sequence is CASSVDYQETQYF. As DNA, the CDR3 is TGTGCCAGCAGCGTGGACTACCAAGAGACCCAGTACTTC. The full variable domain, completed using reference TRBV2 and TRBJ2-5, is EPEVTQTPSHQVTQMGQEVILRCVPISNHLYFYWYRQILGQKVEFLVSFYNNEISEKSEIFDDQFSVERPDGSNFTLKIRSTKLEDSAMYFCASSVDYQETQYFGPGTRLLVL.

This clonotype was seen only a few times. V and J are TRBV5-1 and TRBJ1-1, with 9 bases matching TRBD1. Unmatched junction bases numbered 5, after V lost 0 bases and J lost 5 bases. The V gene's germline CDR1 is SGHRS and CDR2 YFSETQ. CDR3 length: 15 residues. DNA of the CDR3: TGCGCCAGCAGCTTGGCCCGGACAGGGGCGACTGAAGCTTTCTTT. Amino acids: CASSLARTGATEAFF.